Presented here are 18 T cell receptor beta chains from one specimen sequenced in a study of OX40 agonist ivuxolimab in advanced cancers. The data were produced by immunoSEQ multiplex PCR, yet TCRdb's version contains in-frame clones alone and is incomplete. Of 50,000 or so clones in the sample, approximately 85% are singletons; the top ten hold less than 2%. Sample: CD4+ or CD8+ T cells sorted from blood, taken in a trial of the OX40 agonist ivuxolimab. These receptors came from an adult with an advanced solid tumor such as melanoma, head and neck, liver or kidney cancer.

The J gene is TRBJ2-1, the V gene TRBV11-3; TRBD2 matches at 7 bases. The CDR3 has 13 amino acids. Germline CDR1 reads SGHNT; CDR2 reads YENEEA. Germline trimming cut 5 bases from V and 9 bases from J; bases unmatched to any gene: 7. The CDR3 sequence: CASSVGRVGEQFF. CDR3 DNA sequence: TGTGCCAGCAGCGTTGGGAGGGTAGGTGAGCAGTTCTTC.

The CDR3 bases are TGTGCCAGCAGTGCCGTTTCCGGGACAGGGGAGACCCAGTACTTC. Translated, it gives CASSAVSGTGETQYF. J is TRBJ2-5 and V is TRBV25-1, with TRBD1 matching over 9 bases. The CDR3 sequence is 15 residues long. From germline, CDR1 is MGHDK and CDR2 SYGVNS. V was clipped by 4 bases and J by 5 bases; unmatched bases: 8.

This clone was picked up a small number of times. J is TRBJ1-5 and V is TRBV19; D might be TRBD1 (6 bases). Germline V CDR1 and CDR2: LNHDA, SQIVND (reference sequence). The CDR3 totals 14 residues. V was clipped by 7 bases and J by 5 bases, with 15 bases between them. DNA for the CDR3: TGTGCCAGTACCTTATTAGGGGGGGATCAGCCCCAGCATTTT. Its protein is CASTLLGGDQPQHF.

This CDR3 is CASSSRGRRHNEQFF. DNA of the CDR3: TGTGCCAGCAGCTCCCGGGGGAGGCGGCACAATGAGCAGTTCTTC. The genes are TRBV11-1 and TRBJ2-1; a possible D gene is TRBD2 (6 bases). V was shortened by 4 bases and J by 5 bases, with 15 bases between the two germline ends. The CDR3 is 15 amino acids. Germline CDR1 SGHAT, CDR2 FQDESV (reference sequence).

V is TRBV6-5 and J is TRBJ1-2, with a weak D call TRBD1 (5 bases). CDR1 MNHEY and CDR2 SVGAGI come from the germline V gene. The CDR3 runs 14 residues. V was clipped by 0 bases and J by 8 bases, with 13 bases between them. CDR3: CASSYSRGPGGYTF. The CDR3 DNA is TGTGCCAGCAGTTACTCGCGGGGCCCGGGGGGCTACACCTTC.

The chain couples TRBV6-1 to TRBJ2-7; 9 bases line up with TRBD1. There are 15 residues in the CDR3. The V gene end was trimmed by 6 bases and the J gene end by 3 bases; junction bases not matched to a gene: 9. Germline V gives CDR1 MNHNS, CDR2 SASEGT. The CDR3 sequence: CASRANYRGHYEQYF. In nucleotides, the CDR3 is TGTGCCAGCAGGGCGAACTACAGGGGGCACTACGAGCAGTACTTC.

The chain recombines TRBV7-8 with TRBJ2-1; TRBD2 aligns across 9 bases. V lost 1 base to trimming and J lost 6 bases; unmatched junction nucleotides: 1. The CDR3 length is 14 residues. Germline lookup yields CDR1 SGHVS and CDR2 FQNEAQ. CDR3 sequence reads: CASSLGGRANEQFF. The CDR3 DNA reads TGTGCCAGCAGCTTAGGCGGGAGGGCCAATGAGCAGTTCTTC.

Concerning this clone: At one boundary the junction diverges from the germline segment, which might be a read error. This chain links TRBV5-1 with TRBJ1-2, with 7 bases matching TRBD1. CDR3 length: 13 residues. Per the germline V gene, CDR1 is SGHRS and CDR2 is YFSETQ. The CDR3 coding sequence is TGTGCCAGCAATACAGGGGTGCACTATGGCTACACCTTC. It specifies CASNTGVHYGYTF.

The rearrangement links TRBV7-3 to TRBJ2-1, with 7 nucleotides matching TRBD1. Germline V gene sequence: CDR1 SGHTA, CDR2 FQGTGA. The CDR3 has 13 residues. J was trimmed by 1 base and V by 8 bases; bases with no gene match: 2. In DNA, the CDR3 is TGTGCCAGCTCGACAGGGTCCTACAATGAGCAGTTCTTC. Translated: CASSTGSYNEQFF.

The genes are TRBV30 and TRBJ2-1, with D possibly TRBD2 on 5 matching bases. The CDR3 sequence is 13 residues long. Trimming removed 3 bases at V and 5 bases at J, with 11 bases between. Germline lookup yields CDR1 GTSNPN and CDR2 SVGIG (reference sequence). CDR3 DNA: TGTGCCTGGAGCGCGACTAAAAACAATGAGCAGTTCTTC. Translation: CAWSATKNNEQFF.

The chain employs TRBV6-1 and TRBJ2-3, with 16 bases identical to TRBD2. Germline V gene lookup returns CDR1 MNHNS and CDR2 SASEGT. The CDR3 spans 18 residues. With 4 bases clipped from V and 6 bases from J, the junction kept 10 bases outside the gene matches. DNA of the CDR3: TGTGCCAGCAGTGTTCGAGGGGGACTAGCGGGAGGGGCCGATACGCAGTATTTT. It codes for CASSVRGGLAGGADTQYF.

The CDR3 DNA sequence: TGTGCCAGCAGCTTGCAGGACAGAAGACCTTCTGGAAACACCATATATTTT. The encoded protein is CASSLQDRRPSGNTIYF. This chain joins TRBV7-2 and TRBJ1-3; D perhaps matches TRBD1 (6 bases). Per the germline V gene, CDR1 is SGHTA and CDR2 is FQGNSA. The length of the CDR3 is 17 residues. V was trimmed by 3 bases and J by 1 base, leaving 16 bases between them.

The CDR3 DNA reads as TGTGCCAGCTCCCGAGACAGGGGGAACTATGGCTACACCTTC. Translating gives CASSRDRGNYGYTF. The chain combines TRBV18 with TRBJ1-2; TRBD1 aligns across 9 bases. Germline values: CDR1 KGHSH, CDR2 LQKENI. The J segment lost 2 bases and the V segment lost 6 bases, leaving 4 bases of the junction unmatched. There are 14 residues in the CDR3.

The CDR3 here is CATSRDTGWNYGYTF. Written as DNA, the CDR3 is TGTGCCACCAGCAGAGATACAGGGTGGAACTATGGCTACACCTTC. V usage is TRBV15 and J usage is TRBJ1-2, with TRBD1 as a possible D gene (6 bases). The CDR3 runs to 15 residues. Germline V CDR1 and CDR2: LNHNV, YYDKDF (reference sequence). The ends were cut back, 0 bases at V and 2 bases at J, with 10 bases in the middle.

A few counts support this clone. The chain links TRBV2 to TRBJ2-2, with 7 bases identical to TRBD1. Germline V gives CDR1 SNHLY, CDR2 FYNNEI. The J segment lost 5 bases and the V segment lost 6 bases, leaving 3 bases of the junction unmatched. The CDR3 consists of 13 residues. CDR3 sequence (DNA): TGTGCCAGCAGCGAGACAGGGACCGGGGAGCTGTTTTTT. It encodes CASSETGTGELFF.

The chain carries TRBV4-1 and TRBJ1-3; D is unresolved. CDR1 is MGHRA, CDR2 YSYEKL, per germline. CDR3 length: 18 amino acids. Trimming removed 1 base at V and 0 bases at J, with 16 bases between. The CDR3, as DNA: TGCGCCAGCAGCCAAGGGAGGAACCGGGATAGCTCTGGAAACACCATATATTTT. It codes for CASSQGRNRDSSGNTIYF.

Turning to this clone: Mismatch with germline at one junction end may stem from a read error. The rearrangement joins TRBV18 to TRBJ2-7; no definite D call. Germline V lookup: CDR1 KGHSH, CDR2 LQKENI. The CDR3 contains 13 residues. CDR3 bases: TGTGCCAGCTCACCGTCCAGCTCCCACGAGCAGTACTTC. As protein: CASSPSSSHEQYF.

The chain employs TRBV7-2 and TRBJ1-2, with 7 bases aligning to TRBD1. The germline V gene has CDR1 SGHTA and CDR2 FQGNSA. V lost 5 bases and J lost 2; bases outside the gene matches: 5. This CDR3 is 14 amino acids long. DNA for the CDR3: TGTGCCAGCAGCCCTATGACAGGGAACTATGGCTACACCTTC. Protein: CASSPMTGNYGYTF.